The 11 T cell receptor beta chains below come from one sample, sequenced in a study of identical twins. One entry per CDR3 protein, called by TCRdb with MiXCR from the 5' RACE reads. The sample records about 240,000 distinct CDR3 sequences, 8% to 11% being singletons. Sequencing input: memory T cells sorted from blood. The receptor source for this set is a man aged 50 to 60 in good health.

This chain uses TRBV28 with TRBJ1-3; TRBD1 might be the D (5 bases). The CDR3 is 14 amino acids. The germline V gene has CDR1 MDHEN and CDR2 SYDVKM. V was trimmed by 6 bases and J by 3 bases, leaving 12 bases between them. The CDR3 loop reads CASRSPGDGNTIYF. The CDR3 DNA follows: TGTGCCAGCAGGTCCCCGGGGGATGGAAACACCATATATTTT.

The chain joins TRBV20-1 to TRBJ2-4; D might be TRBD1 (5 bases). Germline CDR1 is DFQATT and CDR2 is SNEGSKA (reference sequence). V was clipped by 3 bases and J by 8 bases, with 20 bases between them. The CDR3 has 15 amino acids. CDR3 in DNA: TGCAGTGCTAGGGGGCAAGGGGAACCCAAGCACATTCAGTACTTC. Translated: CSARGQGEPKHIQYF.

In this sample, this clonotype turned up a few times. The CDR3 loop is CASSYGGPLRSPLHF. In nucleotides, the CDR3 is TGTGCCAGCAGTTACGGGGGCCCATTAAGGTCACCCCTCCACTTT. The V call is TRBV6-5, the J call TRBJ1-6; a weak D match, TRBD1 (6 bases). The CDR3 is 15 residues long. Germline V lookup: CDR1 MNHEY, CDR2 SVGAGI. Trimming left V 2 bases short and J 10 bases short, with 15 bases between.

A few counts support this clonotype. The V gene is TRBV7-2, the J gene TRBJ2-7; D may be TRBD1 (7 bases). V was clipped by 5 bases and J by 4 bases, with 15 bases between them. The V gene's germline CDR1 is SGHTA and CDR2 FQGNSA. This CDR3 region has 14 residues. This CDR3 reads CASSQGGGRYEQYF. In DNA, the CDR3 is TGTGCCAGCAGCCAAGGAGGGGGCAGGTACGAGCAGTACTTC.

The chain combines TRBV6-5 with TRBJ1-2; D possibly corresponds to TRBD1 (5 bases). Germline V gene data show CDR1 as MNHEY and CDR2 as SVGAGI. There are 14 residues in the CDR3. The V end lost 0 bases, the J end lost 4 bases, and 9 bases lay between the germline ends. The CDR3 reads CASSYSAGIYGYTF. The CDR3 DNA sequence: TGTGCCAGCAGTTACTCCGCAGGGATCTATGGCTACACCTTC.

This clonotype was counted a few times. The chain is built from TRBV20-1 and TRBJ2-5; D is possibly TRBD1 (6 bases). Germline CDR1 DFQATT, CDR2 SNEGSKA (reference sequence). Trimming took 5 bases from V and 5 from J, leaving 15 bases between them. This CDR3 is built from 13 residues. CDR3 loop: CSAARVRGETQYF. The CDR3 bases are TGCAGTGCTGCCCGTGTAAGGGGGGAGACCCAGTACTTC.

This clonotype was observed many times. The rearrangement links TRBV5-1 to TRBJ2-7; 9 bases align to TRBD1. Germline CDR1 is SGHRS and CDR2 is YFSETQ. This CDR3 contains 14 residues. The trim removed 2 bases at V and 7 bases at J, leaving 7 bases unmatched. Written as DNA, the CDR3 is TGCGCCAGCAGCTTAGGGACAGGGTCTCGAGAGCAGTACTTC. The encoded protein is CASSLGTGSREQYF.

The gene calls are TRBV7-9 and TRBJ1-2; D perhaps matches TRBD1 (6 bases). This CDR3 contains 13 residues. CDR1 is SEHNR and CDR2 is FQNEAQ in the germline V gene (reference sequence). The V and J ends lost 0 bases and 5 bases respectively, with 7 bases between them. This chain's CDR3 is CASSLAQGYGYTF. The CDR3 DNA reads TGTGCCAGCAGCTTAGCACAGGGATATGGCTACACCTTC.

This clonotype occurred a few times. This chain uses TRBV5-1 with TRBJ2-1; no definite D call. V lost 1 base to trimming and J lost 8 bases, with 13 bases between them. The CDR3 has 14 amino acids. Germline CDR1 SGHRS, CDR2 YFSETQ. For the CDR3, the DNA is TGCGCCAGCAGCTTGCAGGTTAAGGGCGATGAGCAGTTCTTC. This encodes CASSLQVKGDEQFF.

This clonotype has at least ten counts. This chain uses TRBV10-2 with TRBJ2-3, with 10 bases that match TRBD2. After removal of 8 bases from V and 1 base from J, the junction contained 9 bases not matched to a gene. Per germline, CDR1 WSHSY and CDR2 SAAADI. The CDR3 totals 16 residues. The CDR3 here is CASDRGLAGGTDTQYF. CDR3 nucleotides: TGCGCCAGCGACCGGGGGCTAGCGGGGGGCACAGATACGCAGTATTTT.

This clonotype was seen ten or more times. The chain has TRBV28 and TRBJ2-1; 7 nucleotides align to TRBD2. Germline V lookup: CDR1 MDHEN, CDR2 SYDVKM. Unmatched junction bases numbered 7, after V lost 2 bases and J lost 0 bases. The CDR3 is made up of 17 amino acids. The CDR3: CASSLGQRGSSYNEQFF. The CDR3, as DNA: TGTGCCAGCAGTTTAGGTCAGCGCGGGAGCTCCTACAATGAGCAGTTCTTC.